The clone carrying this T cell receptor beta chain was counted ten times or more. Its antigen is unidentified. This sample is drawn from a study of identical twins. Overall study results and limits: For cord blood, abundant beta clonotypes had fewer insertions, unlike memory repertoires, which showed none.

It was template switching that added a universal primer site, and there were unique molecular identifiers on the cDNA. MiXCR was run by TCRdb on the 5' RACE reads, yielding one entry per CDR3 protein. Of around 220,000 distinct CDR3 sequences in the sample, 11% to 15% were seen once. Healthy Caucasians alone served as donors. The length of the CDR3 is 14 residues. Trimming pared 8 bases from V and 1 base from J, leaving 12 bases between. Germline lookup yields CDR1 ENHRY and CDR2 SYGVKD. The chain employs TRBV10-3 and TRBJ1-3; no firm D call. Source material: memory (CD45RO+) T cells sorted from blood. The receptor was derived from a woman aged 18-35 years in good health. CDR3 sequence (DNA): TGTGCCATCGGTATAGGCATGTCTGGAAACACCATATATTTT. Its translation is CAIGIGMSGNTIYF.